The sequence of this T cell receptor (beta chain) was determined in a study of T cell responses to AZD1222 COVID-19 vaccine. As for the study in general: The analysis combined second doses at about 4 or about 12 weeks.

Notes on the study in general: Of the AZD1222 recipients, only five or six were seropositive at baseline.

This CDR3 contains 15 residues. Trimming stripped 1 base from V and 5 bases from J, with 13 bases between. Germline V gives CDR1 LNHNV, CDR2 YYDKDF (reference sequence). Using immunoSEQ multiplex PCR, the repertoire was profiled, and TCRdb retains in-frame clones only, with some absent. Of more than 100,000 clones detected, more than 80% appear once; the ten largest clones hold around 3.1%. A note on this clone: The antigen remains unidentified.

Sequencing was performed on peripheral blood, taken on day 0 of AZD1222 vaccination. The receptor's source is an adult in good health. The chain links TRBV15 to TRBJ2-3; D may be TRBD2 (5 bases). For the CDR3, the DNA is TGTGCCACCAGCAGAGCGGGGTTGAGTGAAGATACGCAGTATTTT. Translating gives CATSRAGLSEDTQYF. Looking up the rest from reference TRBV15 and TRBJ2-3 gives the full variable domain: DAMVIQNPRYQVTQFGKPVTLSCSQTLNHNVMYWYQQKSSQAPKLLFHYYDKDFNNEADTPDNFQSRRPNTSFCFLDIRSPGLGDTAMYLCATSRAGLSEDTQYFGPGTRLTVL.